This T cell receptor (beta chain) was sequenced for a study of shared clonotypes between healthy human individuals. Across the study: Used for every donor were three CD4 naive, three CD4 memory, two CD8 naive and one CD8 memory plate.

With respect to this clone: The antigen is not known.

Original methodology: ImmunoSEQ only sent back junction sequences with no quality scores, so filtering was done differently. Only in-frame clones appear in the TCRdb table, and some are missing; sequencing was by immunoSEQ multiplex PCR. The V and J calls and clone size are taken from that table; D and trimming were inferred from the DNA. The sample lists about 770,000 clones; 72% were seen once. Germline CDR1 and CDR2: MDHEN and SYDVKM. V was cut by 2 bases and J by 4 bases, with 8 bases left in between. The CDR3 has 13 amino acids. General observations from the study: Clonotype sharing across donors was expected to vary with sequencing depth.

The sample comprised memory CD4+ T cells sorted from blood. Subset of the sample: CD45RA-negative fraction. The TCR comes from a woman aged 25 to 39 in good health. J is TRBJ1-2 and V is TRBV28; D remains ambiguous. The CDR3 sequence: CASSLDGLYGYTF. The CDR3 coding sequence is TGTGCCAGCAGTTTAGACGGCCTCTATGGCTACACCTTC.